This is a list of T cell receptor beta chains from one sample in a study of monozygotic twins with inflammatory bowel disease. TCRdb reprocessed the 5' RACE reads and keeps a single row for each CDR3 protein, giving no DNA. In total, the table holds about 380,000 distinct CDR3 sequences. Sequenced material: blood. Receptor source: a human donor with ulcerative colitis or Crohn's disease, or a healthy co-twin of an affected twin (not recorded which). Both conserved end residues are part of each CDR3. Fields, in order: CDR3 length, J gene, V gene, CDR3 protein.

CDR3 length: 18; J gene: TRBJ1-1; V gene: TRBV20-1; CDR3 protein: CSADLSIVAGKMNTEAFF
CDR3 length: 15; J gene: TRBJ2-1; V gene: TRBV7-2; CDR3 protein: CASSTGGPTYNEQFF
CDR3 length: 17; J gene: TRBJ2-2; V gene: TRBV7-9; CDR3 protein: CASSLDAARDVAGELFF
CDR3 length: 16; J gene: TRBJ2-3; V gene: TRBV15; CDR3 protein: CATSRGLAESTDTQYF
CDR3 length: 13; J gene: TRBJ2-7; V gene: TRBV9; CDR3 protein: CASSSNNDYEQYF
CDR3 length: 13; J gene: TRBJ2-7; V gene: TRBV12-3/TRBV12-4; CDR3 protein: CATPGGRDYEQYF
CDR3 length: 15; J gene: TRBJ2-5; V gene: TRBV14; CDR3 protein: CASSQDRWTSGTQYF
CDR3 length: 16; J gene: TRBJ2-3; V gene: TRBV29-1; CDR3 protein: CSVVKLTNLATDTQYF
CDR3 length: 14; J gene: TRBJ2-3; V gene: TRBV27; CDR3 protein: CASSWTGALDTQYF
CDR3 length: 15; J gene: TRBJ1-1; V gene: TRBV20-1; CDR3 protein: CSPSNTGGGGTEAFF
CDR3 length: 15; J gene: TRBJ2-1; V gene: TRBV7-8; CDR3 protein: CASNPRDFHYNEQFF
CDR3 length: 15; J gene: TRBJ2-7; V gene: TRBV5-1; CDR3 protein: CASSTGGLGLSEQYF
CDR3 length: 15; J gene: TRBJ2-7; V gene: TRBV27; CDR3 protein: CASSLKGDRSYEQYF
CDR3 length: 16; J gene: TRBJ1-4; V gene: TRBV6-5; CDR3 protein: CASRYGQGLTNEKLFF
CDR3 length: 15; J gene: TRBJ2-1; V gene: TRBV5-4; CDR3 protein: CASRRTSGEYNEQFF
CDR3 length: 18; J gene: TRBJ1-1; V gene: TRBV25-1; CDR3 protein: CASNPTDSDFAGYTEAFF
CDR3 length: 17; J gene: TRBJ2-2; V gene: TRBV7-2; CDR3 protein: CASSNSQTNANTGELFF
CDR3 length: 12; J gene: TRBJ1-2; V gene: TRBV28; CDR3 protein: CASSSHSYGYTF
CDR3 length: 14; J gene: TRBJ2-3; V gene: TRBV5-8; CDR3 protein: CASSLVSGGDTQYF
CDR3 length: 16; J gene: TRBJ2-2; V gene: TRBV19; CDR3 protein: CASSIGTSGDTGELFF
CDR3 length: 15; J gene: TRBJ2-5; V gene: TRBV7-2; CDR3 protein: CASSPGTLYQETQYF
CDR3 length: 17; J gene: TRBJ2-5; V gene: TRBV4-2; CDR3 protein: CASSQDRGLDSQETQYF
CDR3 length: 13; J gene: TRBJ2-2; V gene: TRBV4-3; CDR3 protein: CASSQGFTGELFF
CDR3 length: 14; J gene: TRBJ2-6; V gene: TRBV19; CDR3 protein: CASGGSIWANVLTF
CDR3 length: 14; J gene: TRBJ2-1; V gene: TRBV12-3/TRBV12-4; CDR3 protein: CASRPTGGGNEQFF
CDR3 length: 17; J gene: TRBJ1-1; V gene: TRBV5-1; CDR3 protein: CASSRNPTGTGGTEAFF
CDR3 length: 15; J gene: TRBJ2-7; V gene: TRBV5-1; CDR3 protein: CASSRDRGISYEQYF
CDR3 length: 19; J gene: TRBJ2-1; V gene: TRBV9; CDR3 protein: CASSVIARAGDGFYNEQFF
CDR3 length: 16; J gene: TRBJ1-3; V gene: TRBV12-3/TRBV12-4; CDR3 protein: CASIIGPSVSGNTIYF
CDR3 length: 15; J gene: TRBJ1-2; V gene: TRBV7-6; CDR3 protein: CASSLDGSTNYGYTF
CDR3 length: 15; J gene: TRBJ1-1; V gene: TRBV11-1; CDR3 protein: CASSSGQTRDTEAFF
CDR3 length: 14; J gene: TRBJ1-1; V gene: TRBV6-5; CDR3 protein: CASSYQGHRTEAFF
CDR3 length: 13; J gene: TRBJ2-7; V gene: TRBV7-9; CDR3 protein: CASSQLGSYEQYF
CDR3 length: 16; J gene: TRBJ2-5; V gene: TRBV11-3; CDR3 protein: CASSLGSGTHQETQYF
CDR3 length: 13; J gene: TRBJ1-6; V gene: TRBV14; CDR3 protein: CASSQGIHSPLHF
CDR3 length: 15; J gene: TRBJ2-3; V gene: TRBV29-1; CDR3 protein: CSVEERQTSTDTQYF
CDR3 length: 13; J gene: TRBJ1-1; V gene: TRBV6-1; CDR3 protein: CASSEAPYTEAFF
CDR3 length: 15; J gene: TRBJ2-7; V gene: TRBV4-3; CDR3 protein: CASSQVSHPDWEQYF
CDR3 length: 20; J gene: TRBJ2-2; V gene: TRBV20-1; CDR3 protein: CSANFAPTSGGDLNTGELFF
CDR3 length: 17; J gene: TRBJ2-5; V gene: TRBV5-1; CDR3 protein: CASSLAQSVDPAETQYF
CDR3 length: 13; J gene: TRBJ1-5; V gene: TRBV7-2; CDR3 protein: CASSPRADQPQHF
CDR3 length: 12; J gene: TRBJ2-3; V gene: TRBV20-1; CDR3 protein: CSANHDTDTQYF
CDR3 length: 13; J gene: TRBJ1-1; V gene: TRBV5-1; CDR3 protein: CASSFLEDTEAFF
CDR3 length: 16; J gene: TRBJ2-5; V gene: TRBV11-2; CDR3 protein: CASSPLAGEVGETQYF
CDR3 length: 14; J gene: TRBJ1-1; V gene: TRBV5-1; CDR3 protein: CASSLEIRGTEAFF
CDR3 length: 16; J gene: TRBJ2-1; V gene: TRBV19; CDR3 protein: CASTKGWGASYNEQFF